Sequencing of this T cell receptor beta chain was carried out in a study of T cell changes during pregnancy in multiple sclerosis. Sequencing was performed with immunoSEQ multiplex PCR; in TCRdb, only in-frame clones are kept and a portion is missing. This table has some 60,000 clones, 90% to 95% appearing once. CDR1 is MNHEY and CDR2 is SMNVEV in the germline V gene (reference sequence). The CDR3 length is 13 residues. J was trimmed by 4 bases and V by 5 bases; bases with no gene match: 4. The source material was peripheral blood, sampled in the third trimester of pregnancy. The sequence derives from a female donor in good health, enrolled as a control in a pregnancy study. The J gene is TRBJ1-2, the V gene TRBV27; TRBD1 aligns across 7 bases. The CDR3 loop reads CASSRQGTYGYTF. The DNA for the CDR3 is TGTGCCAGCAGTCGACAGGGTACCTATGGCTACACCTTC.